This is a list of T cell receptor beta chains from one sample in a study of T cells in tuberculosis. Sequencing was performed with immunoSEQ multiplex PCR; in TCRdb, only in-frame clones are kept and a portion is missing. The sample has 30,000 to 45,000 clones, 93% seen once. The sequenced sample was PBMCs. These TCRs come from a donor aged 5-35 years with latent tuberculosis or without tuberculosis infection. The CDR3 runs from the conserved cysteine through the conserved F or W. A D gene is named only where the DNA matches it firmly. Rows give clone size only sometimes, using once, few, many, or a class for an expanded clone.

D,J,size,V,CDR3,DNA
.,TRBJ2-3,.,TRBV7-3,CTSSLDGGTDTQYF,TGTACCAGCAGCTTAGACGGGGGCACAGATACGCAGTATTTT
TRBD1,TRBJ1-5,.,TRBV23-1,CASSQTGRRNQPQHF,TGCGCCAGCAGTCAGACAGGGAGGCGCAATCAGCCCCAGCATTTT
.,TRBJ1-2,.,TRBV9,CASSALSRDMVDGYTF,TGTGCCAGCAGCGCATTGTCCCGGGACATGGTCGATGGCTACACCTTC
TRBD1,TRBJ2-3,.,TRBV9,CASQPGTGLLDTQYF,TGTGCCAGCCAACCCGGGACAGGGCTTTTAGATACGCAGTATTTT
.,TRBJ1-5,.,TRBV7-2,CASSLEAGGMVNQPQHF,TGTGCCAGCAGCTTAGAGGCGGGGGGCATGGTCAATCAGCCCCAGCATTTT
TRBD1,TRBJ2-6,.,TRBV5-4,CASSPGTDRSGANVLTF,TGTGCCAGCAGCCCCGGGACAGACCGCTCTGGGGCCAACGTCCTGACTTTC
.,TRBJ1-4,.,TRBV4-3,CASSQDWSSEKLFF,TGCGCCAGCAGCCAAGATTGGTCGAGTGAAAAACTGTTTTTT
.,TRBJ1-2,.,TRBV2,CASSPREARRIHGYTF,TGTGCCAGCAGTCCTCGGGAGGCCCGGAGGATTCATGGCTACACCTTC
.,TRBJ2-3,medium-sized,TRBV7-6,CASSLDGGSDTQYF,TGTGCCAGCAGCTTAGATGGCGGGTCAGATACGCAGTATTTT
.,TRBJ2-1,once,TRBV29-1,CSVAGLVSSSYNEQFF,TGCAGCGTTGCCGGACTTGTGTCTAGCTCCTACAATGAGCAGTTCTTC
.,TRBJ1-2,.,TRBV21-1,CASSKGAPTGHTF,TGTGCCAGCAGCAAAGGCGCGCCAACAGGACACACCTTC
.,TRBJ1-2,.,TRBV30,CAWSEVTVNYGYTF,TGTGCCTGGAGTGAGGTGACAGTTAACTATGGCTACACCTTC
.,TRBJ1-6,.,TRBV25-1,CASSKEGAATPLHF,TGTGCCAGCAGTAAGGAAGGGGCTGCTACACCCCTCCACTTT
.,TRBJ1-3,.,TRBV5-1,CASSLAWRGGNTIYF,TGCGCCAGCAGCTTGGCCTGGAGGGGTGGAAACACCATATATTTT
.,TRBJ1-1,.,TRBV16,CASSQLINGGEAFF,TGTGCCAGCAGCCAATTGATAAATGGCGGTGAAGCTTTCTTT
.,TRBJ1-2,.,TRBV4-1,CASSHTLPRQRDHGYTF,TGCGCCAGCAGCCATACCCTACCACGACAGCGGGATCATGGCTACACCTTC
TRBD2,TRBJ2-7,.,TRBV11-2,CASSQAGGGASYEQYF,TGTGCCAGCAGCCAGGCAGGCGGGGGGGCGTCCTACGAGCAGTACTTC
.,TRBJ1-2,.,TRBV5-1,CASSLNRESLRIGYTF,TGCGCCAGCAGCTTGAACAGGGAATCTCTCCGTATTGGCTACACCTTC
.,TRBJ1-1,.,TRBV5-4,CASSLEVGAGTEAFF,TGTGCCAGCAGCTTGGAGGTAGGGGCCGGCACTGAAGCTTTCTTT
TRBD2,TRBJ2-3,.,TRBV4-1,CASSQDRSGGPGDTQYF,TGCGCCAGCAGCCAAGACCGGAGCGGGGGGCCGGGAGATACGCAGTATTTT
.,TRBJ2-1,.,TRBV29-1,CSVERGYNEQFF,TGCAGCGTTGAGCGGGGCTACAATGAGCAGTTCTTC
TRBD1,TRBJ1-1,few,TRBV7-8,CASSPHQGANTEAFF,TGTGCCAGCAGCCCGCACCAGGGGGCGAACACTGAAGCTTTCTTT
.,TRBJ1-2,.,TRBV4-1,CASSPSPGANYGYTF,TGCGCCAGCAGCCCATCGCCCGGGGCTAACTATGGCTACACCTTC
TRBD1,TRBJ2-1,.,TRBV7-7,CASSPHYRGEQFF,TGTGCCAGCAGCCCACACTACAGGGGTGAGCAGTTCTTC
TRBD1,TRBJ1-1,.,TRBV19,CASSIWTGLNTEAFF,TGTGCCAGTAGTATTTGGACAGGTTTGAACACTGAAGCTTTCTTT
.,TRBJ1-3,.,TRBV7-9,CASSWLTISGNTIYF,TGTGCCAGCAGCTGGCTTACCATCTCTGGAAACACCATATATTTT
.,TRBJ1-1,.,TRBV7-8,CASSPPDSLNTEAFF,TGTGCCAGCAGCCCCCCGGATAGCCTGAACACTGAAGCTTTCTTT
TRBD2,TRBJ2-3,.,TRBV7-2,CASSPGGERARTDTQYF,TGTGCCAGCAGCCCCGGGGGGGAGCGGGCTCGCACAGATACGCAGTATTTT
.,TRBJ2-3,.,TRBV27,CASSFTQGTDTQYF,TGTGCCAGCAGTTTTACCCAGGGCACAGATACGCAGTATTTT
TRBD1,TRBJ2-5,.,TRBV25-1,CASTGQGAKWETQYF,TGTGCCAGCACGGGACAGGGGGCGAAGTGGGAGACCCAGTACTTC
.,TRBJ1-1,.,TRBV12-5,CASGLQTAPHTEAFF,TGTGCTAGTGGTTTGCAGACAGCTCCTCACACTGAAGCTTTCTTT
.,TRBJ2-4,.,TRBV5-1,CASSLGEIPKNIQYF,TGCGCCAGCAGCTTGGGAGAAATCCCCAAAAACATTCAGTACTTC
.,TRBJ2-2,once,TRBV5-1,CASSPENTGELFF,TGCGCCAGCAGTCCAGAGAACACCGGGGAGCTGTTTTTT
.,TRBJ1-2,.,TRBV19,CASSIRGDGYTF,TGTGCCAGTAGTATCAGGGGTGATGGCTACACCTTC
.,TRBJ2-1,.,TRBV30,CAWSGGLRALNEQFF,TGTGCCTGGAGCGGGGGACTCCGGGCCCTCAATGAGCAGTTCTTC
.,TRBJ2-7,.,TRBV5-4,CASSLDAWQGSYEQYF,TGTGCCAGCAGCTTGGACGCTTGGCAGGGGTCCTACGAGCAGTACTTC
.,TRBJ2-4,.,TRBV5-1,CASSLNGEVIQYF,TGCGCCAGCAGCTTGAACGGGGAAGTCATTCAGTACTTC
.,TRBJ1-3,.,TRBV29-1,CSVQDSSGNTIYF,TGCAGCGTTCAGGACAGCTCTGGAAACACCATATATTTT
.,TRBJ1-3,once,TRBV30,CAWTGGSSGNTIYF,TGTGCCTGGACTGGGGGGTCCTCTGGAAACACCATATATTTT
.,TRBJ1-2,few,TRBV9,CASSPRTEPLERRDLTF,TGTGCCAGCAGCCCGAGAACCGAACCCCTCGAAAGGAGGGATTTGACCTTC
.,TRBJ2-7,.,TRBV7-9,CASSLVSGMGLLEQYF,TGTGCCAGCAGCTTAGTCTCGGGCATGGGGCTACTAGAGCAGTACTTC
TRBD2,TRBJ2-3,.,TRBV5-1,CASSRGTKGTQYF,TGCGCCAGCAGCCGAGGGACTAAGGGTACGCAGTATTTT
TRBD1,TRBJ1-4,.,TRBV5-6,CASSLGGQGTEKLFF,TGTGCCAGCAGCCTGGGAGGACAGGGAACTGAAAAACTGTTTTTT
.,TRBJ2-3,medium-sized,TRBV10-3,CAISESNRGTDTQYF,TGTGCCATCAGTGAGTCGAACAGGGGCACAGATACGCAGTATTTT
.,TRBJ1-3,.,TRBV5-4,CASSRKTVLPLSGNTIYF,TGTGCCAGCAGCCGTAAAACTGTGCTGCCCCTCTCTGGAAACACCATATATTTT
.,TRBJ1-2,.,TRBV6-1,CASMADFNGYTF,TGTGCCAGCATGGCAGACTTTAATGGCTACACCTTC
.,TRBJ1-6,.,TRBV9,CASSVESVGGARLAPLHF,TGTGCCAGCAGCGTAGAATCCGTGGGGGGGGCCCGATTGGCACCCCTCCACTTT